This note documents a single T cell receptor beta chain sequence. This entry belongs to a study of blood T cell repertoires in COVID-19. Study at large: Nucleic acid was either cDNA or gDNA, and it came from T cells, B-cell-depleted T cells, or PBMCs.

The CDR3 totals 14 residues. CDR1 SGHNT and CDR2 YYREEE come from the germline V gene (reference sequence). V shed 4 bases and J shed 4 bases, with 11 bases lying between them. Method: immunoSEQ multiplex PCR; TCRdb's copy keeps in-frame clones and lacks some. This table holds more than 100,000 clones, over 75% found once. This clonotype was obtained from a human donor in a cohort sampled during active or convalescent COVID-19. The chain combines TRBV5-4 with TRBJ2-2; D call uncertain. Input material: peripheral blood. This chain's CDR3 is CASSAVDLTGELFF. CDR3 coding DNA: TGTGCCAGCAGCGCGGTTGACCTCACCGGGGAGCTGTTTTTT.